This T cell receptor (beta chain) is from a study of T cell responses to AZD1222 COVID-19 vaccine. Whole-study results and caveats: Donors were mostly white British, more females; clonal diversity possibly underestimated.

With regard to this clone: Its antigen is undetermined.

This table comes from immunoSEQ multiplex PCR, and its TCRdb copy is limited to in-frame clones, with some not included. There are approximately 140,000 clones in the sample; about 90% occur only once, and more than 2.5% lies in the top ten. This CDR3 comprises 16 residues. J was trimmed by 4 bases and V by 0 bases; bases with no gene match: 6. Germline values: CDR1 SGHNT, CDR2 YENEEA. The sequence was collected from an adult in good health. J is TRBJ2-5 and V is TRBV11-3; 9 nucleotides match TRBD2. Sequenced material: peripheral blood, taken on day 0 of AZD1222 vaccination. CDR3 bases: TGTGCCAGCAGCTTAGATGGCTTTAGCGGGAGAGAGACCCAGTACTTC. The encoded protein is CASSLDGFSGRETQYF.